A selection of T cell receptor beta chains follows, all from one sample in a study of radiotherapy plus CTLA-4 blockade in lung cancer. Method: immunoSEQ multiplex PCR; TCRdb's copy keeps in-frame clones and lacks some. The table shows about 110,000 clones, with about 83% occurring only once. The source was peripheral blood, collected from a patient treated with radiotherapy plus ipilimumab. The receptors shown here come from a human donor with non-small cell lung cancer that progressed on radiotherapy plus ipilimumab. Some clones in this sample may be carry-over from other donors' samples. The CDR3 runs from the conserved cysteine through the conserved F or W. D genes are given only for firm matches. The size of a clone is reported for some rows only, either as once, few or many, or as a class for expanded clones.

TRBJ1-4,-,TRBV9,TRBD1,CASSPKPGQGVLSNEKLFF,TGTGCCAGCAGTCCGAAACCGGGACAGGGGGTTCTATCTAATGAAAAACTGTTTTTT
TRBJ2-1,-,TRBV27,-,CASTAQGILSNEQFF,TGTGCCAGCACGGCTCAGGGTATTCTATCGAATGAGCAGTTCTTC
TRBJ1-3,-,TRBV4-1,-,CASSQDPPAGRFTIYF,TGCGCCAGCAGCCAAGATCCCCCAGCAGGGCGGTTCACCATATATTTT
TRBJ2-3,-,TRBV5-1,TRBD2,CASSLVAVGSGGTTDTQYF,TGCGCCAGCAGCTTGGTGGCGGTAGGTAGCGGGGGGACCACAGATACGCAGTATTTT
TRBJ1-2,-,TRBV6-5,-,CASNSGESYGYTF,TGTGCCAGCAATTCGGGGGAGAGCTATGGCTACACCTTC
TRBJ2-7,-,TRBV5-4,-,CASSLAGTYEQYF,TGTGCCAGCAGCTTGGCAGGGACATACGAGCAGTACTTC
TRBJ2-1,-,TRBV7-9,-,CASSLGPEQFF,TGTGCCAGCAGCTTAGGTCCTGAGCAGTTCTTC
TRBJ2-1,-,TRBV14,-,CASSLGGVGNEQFF,TGTGCCAGCAGCCTCGGAGGGGTCGGCAATGAGCAGTTCTTC
TRBJ1-1,-,TRBV13,-,CASSPGGNTEAFF,TGTGCCAGCAGCCCTGGGGGGAACACTGAAGCTTTCTTT
TRBJ2-3,-,TRBV5-4,TRBD2,CASSSWTSWNDTQYF,TGTGCCAGCAGCTCTTGGACTAGCTGGAATGATACGCAGTATTTT
TRBJ2-2,-,TRBV4-3,-,CASSQEGGGLTGELFF,TGCGCCAGCAGCCAGGAGGGAGGGGGCCTCACCGGGGAGCTGTTTTTT
TRBJ1-1,many,TRBV7-9,-,CASSLRAGQAFF,TGTGCCAGCAGCTTAAGGGCTGGGCAAGCTTTCTTT
TRBJ2-7,-,TRBV11-1,TRBD1,CASSSTGTYEQYF,TGTGCCAGCAGCTCGACAGGGACCTACGAGCAGTACTTC
TRBJ1-6,-,TRBV4-2,TRBD1,CASSPDRGAIGAYNSPLHF,TGTGCCAGCAGCCCGGACAGGGGCGCCATTGGAGCCTATAATTCACCCCTCCACTTT
TRBJ1-1,-,TRBV28,-,CASSYDAYMNTEAFF,TGTGCCAGCAGTTACGACGCCTACATGAACACTGAAGCTTTCTTT